A single sample is the source of the 4 T cell receptor beta chains below, sequenced in a study of blood T cell repertoires in COVID-19. Assay: immunoSEQ multiplex PCR; the TCRdb copy retains only in-frame clones and omits some. The sample includes 150,000 to 200,000 clones, 85% to 90% seen only once; the top ten take about 6.3%. Sequenced: PBMCs or T cells enriched from blood (not recorded which). These receptors came from a woman aged 50 to 65 who had recovered from COVID-19.

CDR3 sequence reads: CASSALQGTGELFF. Written as DNA, the CDR3 is TGCGCCAGCAGCGCTCTACAGGGGACCGGGGAGCTGTTTTTT. V and J are TRBV4-3 and TRBJ2-2, with TRBD1 matching 7 bases. The CDR3 covers 14 residues. The germline CDR1 and CDR2 sequences are LGHNA and YSLEER. After removal of 5 bases from V and 5 bases from J, the junction contained 5 bases not matched to a gene.

This clone was recorded once. The chain employs TRBV6-1 and TRBJ1-2; possible D gene TRBD1, 5 bases. V was trimmed by 2 bases and J by 2 bases, leaving 9 bases between them. Germline CDR1 reads MNHNS; CDR2 reads SASEGT. The CDR3 is 14 residues long. The CDR3 spells CASSEQGLNYGYTF. The CDR3 nucleotides read TGTGCCAGCAGTGAACAGGGTCTCAACTATGGCTACACCTTC.

The V call is TRBV6-2 or TRBV6-3, the J call TRBJ1-5, with 7 positions matching TRBD1. With V trimmed by 5 bases and J by 6 bases, 7 bases remained unmatched. Germline-derived CDR1 and CDR2 are MNHEY and SVGEGT. This CDR3 is built from 14 residues. The CDR3 DNA sequence: TGTGCCAGCAGTCCGACAGGGAATGGTCAGCCCCAGCATTTT. Its protein is CASSPTGNGQPQHF.

This sequence joins TRBV6-2 or TRBV6-3 and TRBJ2-4, with 12 positions matching TRBD1. V gave up 5 bases and J gave up 2 bases; unmatched junction bases: 10. The germline V gene has CDR1 MNHEY and CDR2 SVGEGT. The CDR3 is 18 residues long. The DNA for the CDR3 is TGTGCCAGCAGTGGCCGGGACAGGGGGCGCGTGTCCAAAAACATTCAGTACTTC. Residues: CASSGRDRGRVSKNIQYF.